Below, 16 T cell receptor beta chains from the same sample are listed, as sequenced in a study of T cell responses to AZD1222 COVID-19 vaccine (dated by TCRdb to about 2021). The intended sense of this specimen's time point label: baseline before first vaccination. Libraries came from the immunoSEQ multiplex PCR assay. Sourced from immuneACCESS, this table was stored by TCRdb with only in-frame sequences that have V and J called. A share of the clones is absent; for the studies checked, an unresolved V gene accounts for under half, and the remainder has no known explanation. The sample contains more than 95,000 clones, 90% to 95% of them found a single time. The top ten constitute about 3% of the sample. The material was peripheral blood, obtained on day 0 of AZD1222 vaccination. All receptors derive from an adult in good health.

The chain carries TRBV7-9 and TRBJ1-2; the D is unclear. V lost 5 bases and J lost 7, with 17 bases in between. CDR3 length: 14 amino acids. The germline CDR1 and CDR2 sequences are SEHNR and FQNEAQ (reference sequence). This chain's CDR3 is CASSPVGGGFGYTF. Here the CDR3 DNA reads TGTGCCAGCAGCCCCGTCGGAGGTGGGTTTGGCTACACCTTC.

The V and J genes are TRBV5-1 and TRBJ1-4; 11 bases line up with TRBD1. CDR3 length: 15 amino acids. The germline gives CDR1 SGHRS, CDR2 YFSETQ. With V trimmed by 2 bases and J by 7 bases, 4 bases remained unmatched. For the CDR3, the DNA is TGCGCCAGCAGCTTTGGACAGGGGGCGGGTGAAAAACTGTTTTTT. It codes for CASSFGQGAGEKLFF. Looking up the rest from reference TRBV5-1 and TRBJ1-4 gives the full variable domain: KAGVTQTPRYLIKTRGQQVTLSCSPISGHRSVSWYQQTPGQGLQFLFEYFSETQRNKGNFPGRFSGRQFSNSRSEMNVSTLELGDSALYLCASSFGQGAGEKLFFGSGTQLSVL.

The chain is built from TRBV6-5 and TRBJ2-2; D ambiguous. This CDR3 contains 14 residues. Germline CDR1 is MNHEY and CDR2 is SVGAGI. V was shortened by 0 bases and J by 2 bases, with 4 bases between the two germline ends. CDR3 loop: CASSYSSNTGELFF. For the CDR3, the DNA is TGTGCCAGCAGTTACTCGAGTAACACCGGGGAGCTGTTTTTT.

In this sample, this clone turned up a few times. In DNA, the CDR3 is TGTGCCAGCAGACAGGCCTCTGGAAACACCATATATTTT. Its protein product is CASRQASGNTIYF. The chain links TRBV27 to TRBJ1-3, with D perhaps TRBD1 (5 bases). The germline V gene has CDR1 MNHEY and CDR2 SMNVEV (reference sequence). The CDR3 loop spans 13 amino acids. Trimming took 6 bases from V and 0 from J, leaving 6 bases between them.

This chain's CDR3 is CASSTGLDGAYEQYF. CDR3 bases: TGTGCCAGCAGCACCGGACTAGATGGGGCCTACGAGCAGTACTTC. The chain employs TRBV13 and TRBJ2-7; 7 nucleotides match TRBD2. Per the germline V gene, CDR1 is PRHDT and CDR2 is FYEKMQ (reference sequence). The CDR3 is made up of 15 amino acids. The V gene end was trimmed by 5 bases and the J gene end by 2 bases; junction bases not matched to a gene: 9.

The chain recombines TRBV10-3 with TRBJ1-5; no reliable D call. This CDR3 spans 12 amino acids. Looked up from germline, CDR1 is ENHRY and CDR2 is SYGVKD. Trimming cost V 6 bases and J 0 bases, with 3 bases left between them. The CDR3 DNA is TGTGCCATCAGCGATAGCAATCAGCCCCAGCATTTT. Translation gives CAISDSNQPQHF.

The rearrangement joins TRBV29-1 to TRBJ2-1, with a weak D call TRBD1 (7 bases). The CDR3 has 16 residues. V dropped 7 bases and J dropped 0 bases, with 19 bases sitting between them. Germline V gene lookup returns CDR1 SQVTM and CDR2 ANQGSEA. The chain's CDR3 is CSAEPRGDSSYNEQFF. DNA for the CDR3: TGCAGCGCCGAGCCCAGGGGGGATAGCTCCTACAATGAGCAGTTCTTC.

This rearrangement joins TRBV6-6 to TRBJ2-4, with 7 bases fitting TRBD2. With 10 bases clipped from V and 3 bases from J, the junction kept 15 bases outside the gene matches. Germline assignment: CDR1 MNHNY and CDR2 SVGAGI (reference sequence). This CDR3 region has 16 residues. The CDR3: CATQLEGTNHKNIQYF. CDR3 in DNA: TGTGCCACCCAACTTGAGGGGACTAACCACAAAAACATTCAGTACTTC.

The V call is TRBV7-9, the J call TRBJ1-1; D possibly corresponds to TRBD1 (6 bases). The ends were cut back, 1 base at V and 1 base at J, with 7 bases in the middle. Germline V gene sequence: CDR1 SEHNR, CDR2 FQNEAQ (reference sequence). CDR3 length: 14 residues. The CDR3 nucleotides read TGTGCCAGCAGCTTAGTAGGGGGGAACACTGAAGCTTTCTTT. Its protein product is CASSLVGGNTEAFF.

The chain joins TRBV15 to TRBJ2-7; 8 bases match TRBD1. V lost 2 bases, J lost 11 bases, and 17 bases stayed unmatched. CDR1 and CDR2 (germline): LNHNV, YYDKDF (reference sequence). The CDR3 consists of 16 residues. The CDR3 nucleotides read TGTGCCACCAGCAGAATTACCGCTTTCGTGGACAGGGAGAAGTACTTC. This encodes CATSRITAFVDREKYF. The whole variable domain, filled in from reference TRBV15 and TRBJ2-7, reads DAMVIQNPRYQVTQFGKPVTLSCSQTLNHNVMYWYQQKSSQAPKLLFHYYDKDFNNEADTPDNFQSRRPNTSFCFLDIRSPGLGDTAMYLCATSRITAFVDREKYFGPGTRLTVT.

The V and J genes are TRBV28 and TRBJ2-7; D is undetermined. Trimming pared 7 bases from V and 1 base from J, leaving 8 bases between. Germline-derived CDR1 and CDR2 are MDHEN and SYDVKM. This CDR3 has 12 residues. The CDR3 loop is CASTTESYEQYF. The CDR3 DNA follows: TGTGCCAGCACCACAGAATCCTACGAGCAGTACTTC.

This chain links TRBV28 with TRBJ1-2; possibly TRBD1 for D (5 bases). Germline loops: CDR1 MDHEN, CDR2 SYDVKM. The CDR3 totals 13 residues. Trimming pared 6 bases from V and 4 bases from J, leaving 12 bases between. The CDR3 here is CASRTGGVYGYTF. CDR3 sequence (DNA): TGTGCCAGCAGGACCGGGGGGGTCTATGGCTACACCTTC.

The chain has TRBV9 and TRBJ1-6, with D maybe TRBD1 (5 bases). This CDR3 spans 13 amino acids. The germline V gene encodes CDR1 SGDLS and CDR2 YYNGEE. V was cut by 7 bases and J by 4 bases, with 9 bases left in between. CDR3: CASGEGYNSPLHF. In DNA form, the CDR3 reads TGTGCCAGCGGTGAGGGGTATAATTCACCCCTCCACTTT. The full variable domain, with the rest looked up from reference TRBV9 and TRBJ1-6, is DSGVTQTPKHLITATGQRVTLRCSPRSGDLSVYWYQQSLDQGLQFLIQYYNGEERAKGNILERFSAQQFPDLHSELNLSSLELGDSALYFCASGEGYNSPLHFGNGTRLTVT.

The chain joins TRBV6-1 to TRBJ1-5; D unclear. Deletions cut 2 bases from V and 4 bases from J, with 9 bases between. Germline V CDR1 and CDR2: MNHNS, SASEGT. The CDR3 covers 14 residues. CDR3 region: CASSEIFANQPQHF. The DNA for the CDR3 is TGTGCCAGCAGTGAAATATTCGCTAATCAGCCCCAGCATTTT.

The rearrangement joins TRBV27 to TRBJ2-7; D possibly corresponds to TRBD1 (6 bases). The CDR3 consists of 13 residues. The V gene lost 6 bases and the J gene lost 1 base, with 10 bases spanning the gap. Germline CDR1 and CDR2: MNHEY and SMNVEV (reference sequence). CDR3 in amino acids: CASSRDNSYEQYF. CDR3 coding DNA: TGTGCCAGCAGCCGGGACAATTCCTACGAGCAGTACTTC.

This rearrangement joins TRBV19 to TRBJ2-1; no firm D call. The CDR3 has 17 amino acids. CDR1 and CDR2 (germline): LNHDA, SQIVND (reference sequence). Between the trimmed V and J ends, which lost 1 base and 0 bases, there was a span of 13 bases. The CDR3, as DNA: TGTGCCAGTAGTATAGTGGCGGAACGAAGCTCCTACAATGAGCAGTTCTTC. The encoded protein is CASSIVAERSSYNEQFF.